This T cell receptor (beta chain) was sequenced during a study of blood T cells in healthy people across ages. This CDR3 is 12 amino acids long. V dropped 5 bases and J dropped 9; count of bases not matched to a gene: 10. The germline V gene encodes CDR1 DFQATT and CDR2 SNEGSKA (reference sequence). No fewer than 6 million PBMCs went into each sample. A sample-barcoded 5' primer and a J-beta primer mix were used in a second PCR of roughly 6 to 12 cycles. One entry per CDR3 protein, called by TCRdb with MiXCR from the 5' RACE reads. The table has more than 550,000 distinct CDR3 sequences, 20% to 25% seen once.

Sequenced sample: blood. This clonotype was sampled from a man between 65 and 85 years old in good health. The chain is built from TRBV20-1 and TRBJ2-7, with 7 bases identical to TRBD2. CDR3 sequence: CSAFLGTNGQYF. CDR3 nucleotide sequence: TGCAGTGCTTTTTTGGGGACTAACGGGCAGTACTTC.